Only a few counts were recorded for the clone carrying this T cell receptor (beta chain). The antigen remains undetermined. This entry is derived from a study of identifying expanded T cells in peripheral blood. Study-wide results and caveats: Clone count variance between approximately two-week samples rose with total template count.

The CDR3 contains 13 residues. Germline-derived CDR1 and CDR2 are KGHSY and FQNENV. Trimming took 3 bases from V and 3 from J, leaving 9 bases between them. Clones were sequenced by immunoSEQ multiplex PCR, and TCRdb holds only the in-frame ones, with some missing. The sample comprises 100,000 or so clones, roughly nine tenths of which are singletons, and about 18% rests with the top ten. This chain joins TRBV16 and TRBJ2-7, with D perhaps TRBD2 (5 bases). This TCR was sampled from a person aged 18-69 years in good health. What was sequenced was blood. CDR3 loop: CASSHPRDYEQYF. CDR3 in DNA: TGTGCCAGCAGCCACCCGAGGGACTACGAGCAGTACTTC.